This is a list of T cell receptor beta chains from one sample in a study of response to subunit inactivated influenza vaccine. TCRdb redid the calling of the RT-PCR reads with MiXCR, one entry per CDR3 protein. Here the sample spans more than 500,000 distinct CDR3 sequences, about 11% being singletons. The same sample was also studied in work on T cells expressing NK-cell markers.

The sample in question was PBMCs from blood, obtained on the day of vaccination. The receptors were sampled from a man over 45 who received an inactivated influenza vaccine. CDR3s include the opening cysteine and the closing phenylalanine or tryptophan. The D gene is left open where the match is weak. Not every row has a clone size; where given, it reads once, few, many or a size class.

abundance: few
d_gene: .
j_gene: TRBJ2-3
v_gene: TRBV4-2
CDR3aa: CASSQQGFPDTQYF
CDR3nt: TGTGCCAGCAGCCAGCAGGGGTTCCCAGATACGCAGTATTTT

abundance: few
d_gene: TRBD1
j_gene: TRBJ2-2
v_gene: TRBV5-1
CDR3aa: CASSSMTGGHTGELFF
CDR3nt: TGCGCCAGCAGCTCGATGACAGGGGGCCACACCGGGGAGCTGTTTTTT

abundance: few
d_gene: TRBD2
j_gene: TRBJ2-5
v_gene: TRBV11-2
CDR3aa: CASSLDRGVVETQYF
CDR3nt: TGTGCCAGCAGCTTAGATCGGGGGGTCGTAGAGACCCAGTACTTC

abundance: few
d_gene: .
j_gene: TRBJ2-3
v_gene: TRBV12-3/TRBV12-4
CDR3aa: CASRPGGLASTDTQYF
CDR3nt: TGTGCCAGCAGACCGGGGGGCTTAGCTAGCACAGATACGCAGTATTTT

abundance: .
d_gene: TRBD1
j_gene: TRBJ2-2
v_gene: TRBV7-9
CDR3aa: CASTRDRNTGELFF
CDR3nt: TGTGCCAGCACCAGGGACAGAAACACCGGGGAGCTGTTTTTT

abundance: few
d_gene: .
j_gene: TRBJ2-5
v_gene: TRBV18
CDR3aa: CASSPGQPGETQYF
CDR3nt: TGTGCCAGCTCACCAGGACAGCCGGGAGAGACCCAGTACTTC

abundance: few
d_gene: .
j_gene: TRBJ2-5
v_gene: TRBV29-1
CDR3aa: CSVDKSGRAVETQYF
CDR3nt: TGCAGCGTTGACAAGTCGGGCAGGGCGGTTGAGACCCAGTACTTC

abundance: few
d_gene: .
j_gene: TRBJ2-2
v_gene: TRBV7-9
CDR3aa: CASSHRQVLNTGELFF
CDR3nt: TGTGCCAGCAGCCACAGACAGGTTCTGAACACCGGGGAGCTGTTTTTT

abundance: few
d_gene: .
j_gene: TRBJ2-1
v_gene: TRBV29-1
CDR3aa: CSVPGVQQFF
CDR3nt: TGCAGCGTTCCAGGGGTCCAGCAGTTCTTC

abundance: .
d_gene: .
j_gene: TRBJ1-5
v_gene: TRBV2
CDR3aa: CASRGMSNQPQHF
CDR3nt: TGTGCCAGCAGGGGAATGAGCAATCAGCCCCAGCATTTT

abundance: many
d_gene: TRBD2
j_gene: TRBJ2-2
v_gene: TRBV18
CDR3aa: CASSPLLIAGPANTGELFF
CDR3nt: TGTGCCAGCTCACCACTGTTAATAGCGGGACCCGCGAACACCGGGGAGCTGTTTTTT

abundance: many
d_gene: TRBD1
j_gene: TRBJ2-3
v_gene: TRBV5-1
CDR3aa: CASSVSRGRTQYF
CDR3nt: TGCGCCAGCAGCGTTTCGAGGGGGCGGACGCAGTATTTT

abundance: .
d_gene: .
j_gene: TRBJ1-4
v_gene: TRBV4-1
CDR3aa: CASSLRARSTNEKLFF
CDR3nt: TGCGCCAGCAGCCTGAGGGCCCGATCAACTAATGAAAAACTGTTTTTT

abundance: many
d_gene: TRBD1
j_gene: TRBJ1-5
v_gene: TRBV7-2
CDR3aa: CASSSDRARQPQHF
CDR3nt: TGTGCCAGCAGCTCGGACAGGGCTCGTCAGCCCCAGCATTTT

abundance: .
d_gene: .
j_gene: TRBJ2-7
v_gene: TRBV29-1
CDR3aa: CSAGVNEQYF
CDR3nt: TGCAGCGCCGGGGTGAACGAGCAGTACTTC

abundance: few
d_gene: .
j_gene: TRBJ1-6
v_gene: TRBV5-1
CDR3aa: CASRVETVGVYNSPLHF
CDR3nt: TGCGCCAGCCGAGTGGAGACGGTAGGGGTTTATAATTCACCCCTCCACTTT

abundance: many
d_gene: .
j_gene: TRBJ1-3
v_gene: TRBV7-6
CDR3aa: CASSPSWSSGNTIYF
CDR3nt: TGTGCCAGCAGCCCCTCCTGGAGCTCTGGAAACACCATATATTTT

abundance: few
d_gene: .
j_gene: TRBJ2-1
v_gene: TRBV18
CDR3aa: CASSLGGPDYNEQFF
CDR3nt: TGTGCCAGCTCATTGGGGGGCCCCGACTACAATGAGCAGTTCTTC